These 4 T cell receptor beta chains were all obtained from the same sample, sequenced in a study of graft-versus-host responses after intestinal transplantation. The table came from immunoSEQ multiplex PCR; TCRdb's copy has only in-frame clones and leaves some out. The repertoire holds about 98,000 clones, with about 82% as singletons. The input for sequencing was PBMCs, taken 255 days after intestinal transplant. The receptors were gathered from a human patient who received an intestinal transplant, so some T cells may come from the graft donor.

This chain joins TRBV9 and TRBJ2-3; the D gene is possibly TRBD1 (6 bases). The CDR3 has 14 residues. V was trimmed by 0 bases and J by 5 bases, leaving 10 bases between them. The germline V gene has CDR1 SGDLS and CDR2 YYNGEE. The CDR3 nucleotides are TGTGCCAGCAGCGTAGAGGGGGTCGGAGATACGCAGTATTTT. It specifies CASSVEGVGDTQYF.

The chain carries TRBV4-2 and TRBJ1-4; D gene uncertain. Germline loops: CDR1 LGHNA, CDR2 YNFKEQ. Trimming left V 4 bases short and J 7 bases short, with 10 bases between. The CDR3 is 13 amino acids. The CDR3, as DNA: TGTGCCAGCAGCCCCGATTTATCTGAAAAACTGTTTTTT. Translation gives CASSPDLSEKLFF.

This sequence joins TRBV6-1 and TRBJ2-2; 7 nucleotides align to TRBD1. The germline V gene encodes CDR1 MNHNS and CDR2 SASEGT. With 1 base clipped from V and 4 bases from J, the junction kept 6 bases outside the gene matches. There are 16 residues in the CDR3. The CDR3, as DNA: TGTGCCAGCAGTGAAGTTCCAGGACAGGCCACCGGGGAGCTGTTTTTT. It yields the protein CASSEVPGQATGELFF.

The rearrangement joins TRBV15 to TRBJ1-4; no clear D gene. Germline V gene data show CDR1 as LNHNV and CDR2 as YYDKDF (reference sequence). V was cut by 6 bases and J by 0 bases, with 8 bases left in between. The CDR3 is 14 amino acids. The CDR3 protein is CATSVTTTNEKLFF. The CDR3 DNA follows: TGTGCCACCAGTGTCACGACAACTAATGAAAAACTGTTTTTT.